The 26 T cell receptor beta chains listed next were all sequenced from one sample in a study of T cells in Graves' hyperthyroidism and ophthalmopathy. The TCR beta CDR3 regions underwent amplification using RNA transcripts as the source. Carried out on the TCR CDR3, a first-round RT-PCR used the HTBI primer set. TCRdb fed the multiplex PCR reads into MiXCR, producing one record per CDR3 protein. Counted here are about 400,000 distinct CDR3 sequences, roughly 13% occurring once; the ten biggest clones make up 25% to 30%. The sequenced material came from blood. These receptor sequences come from a man aged 50 to 60 with Graves' ophthalmopathy.

Only a few counts were recorded for this clonotype. The V gene is TRBV7-8, the J gene TRBJ1-4; D is undetermined. Germline CDR1 and CDR2: SGHVS and FQNEAQ. The CDR3 length is 15 residues. Trimming removed 5 bases at V and 5 bases at J, with 15 bases between. The CDR3 is CASSPGSGINEKLFF. The CDR3 DNA is TGTGCCAGCAGCCCGGGTTCGGGGATCAATGAAAAACTGTTTTTT. The entire variable domain, with the rest obtained from reference TRBV7-8 and TRBJ1-4, is as follows: GAGVSQSPRYKVAKRGQDVALRCDPISGHVSLFWYQQALGQGPEFLTYFQNEAQLDKSGLPSDRFFAERPEGSVSTLKIQRTQQEDSAVYLCASSPGSGINEKLFFGSGTQLSVL.

This chain uses TRBV5-6 with TRBJ2-2, with no clear D. V lost 1 base, J lost 6 bases, and 16 bases lay in between. Germline CDR1 SGHDT, CDR2 YYEEEE. This CDR3 contains 16 residues. The CDR3 loop reads CASSLSGQFLAGELFF. CDR3 coding DNA: TGTGCCAGCAGCTTGTCCGGCCAGTTCCTCGCCGGGGAGCTGTTTTTT.

This clonotype has ten or more counts. The CDR3 sequence: CASSQGLSGRAYEQYF. The CDR3 DNA follows: TGTGCCAGCAGCCAAGGACTATCCGGACGGGCCTACGAGCAGTACTTC. The chain has TRBV3-1 and TRBJ2-7, with TRBD2 as a possible D gene (5 bases). Germline V CDR1 and CDR2: LGHDT, YNNKEL (reference sequence). The germline V and J ends were trimmed by 1 base and 2 bases, with 15 bases remaining between them. The CDR3 runs 16 residues.

This clonotype was picked up many times. The chain recombines TRBV5-5 with TRBJ1-5; D is possibly TRBD1 (6 bases). Trimming removed 0 bases at V and 6 bases at J, with 16 bases between. Germline loops: CDR1 SGHKS, CDR2 YYEKEE (reference sequence). The CDR3 spans 16 residues. The CDR3 loop reads CASSLAPGQFTQPQHF. The CDR3 DNA sequence: TGTGCCAGCAGCTTGGCGCCGGGACAATTCACTCAGCCCCAGCATTTT.

This clonotype showed up many times. The chain couples TRBV30 to TRBJ1-1; tentative D call: TRBD1 (5 bases). The CDR3 loop spans 12 amino acids. The germline CDR1 and CDR2 sequences are GTSNPN and SVGIG (reference sequence). The V end was cut by 3 bases, the J end by 3 bases, with 8 bases between. The CDR3 DNA sequence: TGTGCCTGGAGACAGGAGGACACTGAAGCTTTCTTT. The encoded protein is CAWRQEDTEAFF.

The chain joins TRBV12-3 or TRBV12-4 to TRBJ2-7; D unresolved. The CDR3 has 13 residues. V was trimmed by 6 bases and J by 3 bases, leaving 12 bases between them. As DNA, the CDR3 is TGTGCCAGCAGCCCTCTCTGGGGCTACGAGCAGTACTTC. Translated, it gives CASSPLWGYEQYF.

V is TRBV28 and J is TRBJ2-6, with D maybe TRBD2 (5 bases). Trimming removed 10 bases from V and 2 bases from J, with 21 bases in between. This CDR3 comprises 17 residues. Per germline, CDR1 MDHEN and CDR2 SYDVKM. CDR3 nucleotides: TGTGCCACCAAACCTGGAGGTGGGATGGCTGGGGCCAACGTCCTGACTTTC. Its protein is CATKPGGGMAGANVLTF.

This clonotype was seen many times. The chain carries TRBV15 and TRBJ2-7; TRBD2 matches at 7 bases. J gave up 7 bases and V 4 bases, and 13 bases lay outside the gene matches. CDR1 is LNHNV, CDR2 YYDKDF, per germline (reference sequence). This CDR3 is built from 15 residues. This CDR3 reads CATSTTRGSSGEQYF. The CDR3 DNA reads TGTGCCACCAGCACCACTCGCGGGAGCTCGGGAGAGCAGTACTTC.

The chain has TRBV19 and TRBJ2-7; tentatively, D is TRBD2 (5 bases). Germline assignment: CDR1 LNHDA and CDR2 SQIVND (reference sequence). The CDR3 is 14 amino acids. Trimming shortened V by 1 base and J by 3 bases, and 10 bases separated the two germline ends. The CDR3 sequence: CASSIAAGVYEQYF. CDR3 nucleotides: TGTGCCAGTAGTATAGCAGCCGGGGTCTACGAGCAGTACTTC.

This clonotype was counted ten times or more. This chain links TRBV19 with TRBJ2-1; TRBD2 matches at 10 bases. Germline values: CDR1 LNHDA, CDR2 SQIVND (reference sequence). The CDR3 runs to 15 residues. With 4 bases clipped from V and 7 bases from J, the junction kept 7 bases outside the gene matches. The chain's CDR3 is CASSTSRSGRNEQFF. In nucleotides, the CDR3 is TGTGCCAGTAGTACCTCCCGTAGCGGGAGGAATGAGCAGTTCTTC.

This clonotype was found many times. The rearrangement uses TRBV11-2 and TRBJ1-3; D is possibly TRBD1 (5 bases). The V end lost 2 bases, the J end lost 3 bases, and 14 bases lay between the germline ends. CDR3 length: 16 amino acids. The germline V gene encodes CDR1 SGHAT and CDR2 FQNNGV. The CDR3 DNA follows: TGTGCCAGCAGCTTAAAGTCCGCAGGGAATGGAAACACCATATATTTT. Translation gives CASSLKSAGNGNTIYF.

Comments on this clonotype: This sequence may be a read error, since a much larger clone differs from it by one base. The genes are TRBV7-2 and TRBJ2-1; D tentatively reads TRBD1 or TRBD2 (5 bases each). From germline, CDR1 is SGHTA and CDR2 FQGNSA. This CDR3 contains 16 residues. CDR3 sequence reads: CASSSLRDGTYDEQFF. The CDR3 DNA reads TGTGCCAGCAGCTCCCTAAGGGACGGGACCTACGATGAGCAGTTCTTC.

This clonotype has a handful of counts. V gene TRBV2 combines with J gene TRBJ1-3; D uncertain. CDR1 is SNHLY, CDR2 FYNNEI, per germline. The length of the CDR3 is 16 residues. The V gene lost 6 bases and the J gene lost 0 bases, with 15 bases spanning the gap. The CDR3 protein is CASSQVIRSSGNTIYF. CDR3 DNA: TGTGCCAGCAGCCAAGTTATAAGGTCCTCTGGAAACACCATATATTTT. The variable domain in full, completed from reference TRBV2 and TRBJ1-3, reads EPEVTQTPSHQVTQMGQEVILRCVPISNHLYFYWYRQILGQKVEFLVSFYNNEISEKSEIFDDQFSVERPDGSNFTLKIRSTKLEDSAMYFCASSQVIRSSGNTIYFGEGSWLTVV.

The gene calls are TRBV27 and TRBJ1-5, with unresolved D. V lost 3 bases to trimming and J lost 3 bases, with 9 bases between them. Germline V gene sequence: CDR1 MNHEY, CDR2 SMNVEV (reference sequence). This CDR3 comprises 14 residues. CDR3 in amino acids: CASSFTRNNQPQHF. CDR3 coding DNA: TGTGCCAGCAGTTTTACCAGGAACAATCAGCCCCAGCATTTT.

This clonotype was observed many times. V is TRBV20-1 and J is TRBJ2-3, with 11 bases that match TRBD2. Trimming at V came to 6 bases and at J to 4 bases, leaving 6 bases not matched to a gene. Per germline, CDR1 DFQATT and CDR2 SNEGSKA (reference sequence). The length of the CDR3 is 14 residues. This CDR3 is CSAQTSGSPDTQYF. The DNA of the CDR3 is TGCAGTGCGCAAACTAGCGGGAGTCCAGATACGCAGTATTTT.

This clonotype was picked up many times. The rearrangement uses TRBV3-1 and TRBJ2-7; 8 positions match TRBD2. The CDR3 is 19 amino acids. Germline V gene sequence: CDR1 LGHDT, CDR2 YNNKEL (reference sequence). Trimming at V came to 0 bases and at J to 3 bases, leaving 16 bases not matched to a gene. CDR3 sequence: CASSQDNPGTSGGIYEQYF. Here the CDR3 DNA reads TGTGCCAGCAGCCAAGATAACCCCGGAACTAGCGGAGGGATCTACGAGCAGTACTTC.

This clonotype was recorded many times. V usage is TRBV20-1 and J usage is TRBJ1-1; 7 bases agree with TRBD1. CDR1 DFQATT and CDR2 SNEGSKA come from the germline V gene (reference sequence). The CDR3 has 14 amino acids. The J segment lost 3 bases and the V segment lost 3 bases, leaving 7 bases of the junction unmatched. The DNA of the CDR3 is TGCAGTGCTAGGACAGGGATTCTATACACTGAAGCTTTCTTT. Protein product: CSARTGILYTEAFF.

The genes are TRBV29-1 and TRBJ2-1, with D possibly being TRBD2 (7 bases). Germline-derived CDR1 and CDR2 are SQVTM and ANQGSEA. This CDR3 region has 15 residues. The V end lost 2 bases, the J end lost 5 bases, and 16 bases lay between the germline ends. The chain's CDR3 is CSVESSGGRDNEQFF. Here the CDR3 DNA reads TGCAGCGTTGAATCCTCCGGGGGGCGCGACAATGAGCAGTTCTTC.

This clonotype has a count of ten or more. The gene calls are TRBV7-9 and TRBJ1-2; possibly TRBD1 for D (6 bases). Germline V gene lookup returns CDR1 SEHNR and CDR2 FQNEAQ (reference sequence). CDR3 size: 13 residues. The V gene lost 7 bases and the J gene lost 2 bases, with 11 bases spanning the gap. The CDR3 sequence: CASTTGTNYGYTF. CDR3 nucleotide sequence: TGTGCCAGCACGACAGGAACAAACTATGGCTACACCTTC.

This clonotype was recorded many times. The rearrangement uses TRBV20-1 and TRBJ2-1; D is uncertain. The CDR3 runs 14 residues. Germline lookup yields CDR1 DFQATT and CDR2 SNEGSKA (reference sequence). Trimming cost V 4 bases and J 0 bases, with 10 bases left between them. The CDR3 DNA is TGCAGTGCTAAGGGCTGGGGCTCCTACAATGAGCAGTTCTTC. The encoded protein is CSAKGWGSYNEQFF.

This clonotype was counted many times. The chain couples TRBV12-5 to TRBJ2-1, with unresolved D. V shed 10 bases and J shed 0 bases, with 10 bases lying between them. The germline CDR1 and CDR2 sequences are LGHNT and FRNRAP. This CDR3 is 13 amino acids long. The CDR3 DNA follows: TGTGCTACCTCCCTGAGCTCCTACAATGAGCAGTTCTTC. It specifies CATSLSSYNEQFF.

The table lists this clonotype with a few counts. The chain is built from TRBV18 and TRBJ2-5; D might be TRBD1 (6 bases). Trimming left V 3 bases short and J 5 bases short, with 10 bases between. The CDR3 spans 13 residues. Germline CDR1 and CDR2: KGHSH and LQKENI. The chain's CDR3 is CASSPQQGETQYF. The CDR3 DNA sequence: TGTGCCAGCTCACCCCAGCAGGGGGAGACCCAGTACTTC.

This chain connects TRBV19 to TRBJ1-1; 7 positions match TRBD1. Germline V CDR1 and CDR2: LNHDA, SQIVND (reference sequence). The CDR3 contains 12 residues. V lost 4 bases, J lost 4 bases, and 0 bases stayed unmatched. The CDR3 here is CASSKGATEAFF. The CDR3 nucleotides read TGTGCCAGTAGTAAGGGGGCCACTGAAGCTTTCTTT.

In this sample, this clonotype turned up many times. The CDR3 protein is CASSQVFNEQFF. The DNA of the CDR3 is TGTGCCAGCAGCCAAGTTTTCAATGAGCAGTTCTTC. V and J are TRBV7-6 and TRBJ2-1; D is uncertain. The CDR3 sequence is 12 residues long. Germline CDR1 SGHVS, CDR2 FNYEAQ. The V end was cut by 5 bases, the J end by 6 bases, with 8 bases between.

This clonotype was counted at least ten times. The genes are TRBV2 and TRBJ2-7; perhaps TRBD1 as D (6 bases). Looked up from germline, CDR1 is SNHLY and CDR2 is FYNNEI. The CDR3 covers 12 residues. With 6 bases removed from V and 3 bases from J, the gap between germline ends came to 9 bases. The DNA of the CDR3 is TGTGCCAGCAGCGTACAGGGCTACGAGCAGTACTTC. Its translation: CASSVQGYEQYF.

This clonotype was counted only a few times. The chain uses TRBV6-1 and TRBJ1-6, with TRBD1 matching over 7 bases. Germline V gives CDR1 MNHNS, CDR2 SASEGT. This CDR3 is 16 amino acids long. V dropped 6 bases and J dropped 8; count of bases not matched to a gene: 13. The CDR3 spells CASSRRGQGGYSPLHF. The DNA for the CDR3 is TGTGCCAGCAGCCGGAGGGGGCAGGGGGGTTATTCACCCCTCCACTTT.